This T cell receptor (beta chain) was sequenced for a study of T cells in Graves' hyperthyroidism and ophthalmopathy. Whole-study context: Peripheral blood was obtained at initial diagnosis, preceding any treatment.

Ophthalmopathy patients had Clinical Activity Score at least 3, NOSPECS grade at least 4, duration under 3 months. TCR beta CDR3 regions were amplified from RNA transcripts. The HTBI primer set served for first-round RT-PCR of the TCR CDR3. TCRdb re-analysed the multiplex PCR reads in MiXCR, keeping a single row per CDR3 protein. The sample consists of hundreds of thousands of distinct CDR3 sequences, less than 25% of them appearing once. This clonotype was found many times. The target antigen is unknown. Looked up from germline, CDR1 is SGHVS and CDR2 is FNYEAQ. The CDR3 runs to 17 residues. Germline trimming cut 1 base from V and 1 base from J; bases unmatched to any gene: 4. Study results and caveats: A 13 V-J model separated ophthalmopathy from stable hyperthyroidism. Most thyroid clonotypes expanded above 0.001 appeared in blood too.

The chain links TRBV7-6 to TRBJ2-2, with TRBD2 matching over 9 bases. The sequenced material came from blood. The origin of this receptor is a woman aged 25 to 39 with Graves' ophthalmopathy. The DNA for the CDR3 is TGTGCCAGCAGCTTAGGTAGCGGGGGCCTGAACACCGGGGAGCTGTTTTTT. Translating it yields CASSLGSGGLNTGELFF. Full variable domain (remainder filled in from reference TRBV7-6 and TRBJ2-2): GAGVSQSPRYKVTKRGQDVALRCDPISGHVSLYWYRQALGQGPEFLTYFNYEAQQDKSGLPNDRFSAERPEGSISTLTIQRTEQRDSAMYRCASSLGSGGLNTGELFFGEGSRLTVL.